The T cell receptor (beta chain) described here comes from a study of blood T cells in healthy people across ages. The germline gives CDR1 SEHNR, CDR2 FQNEAQ (reference sequence). Trimming took off 6 bases at V and 6 bases at J, with 18 bases between the two ends. The CDR3 runs 14 residues. Then a second PCR, running roughly 7 to 11 cycles, was carried out with a sample-barcoded 5' primer and a J-beta primer mix. A single record per CDR3 protein comes from TCRdb applying MiXCR to the 5' RACE reads. This table holds 700,000 to 850,000 distinct CDR3 sequences, less than 70% found once. The V call is TRBV7-9, the J call TRBJ2-7, with TRBD1 as a possible D gene (6 bases). This clonotype originated in a man older than 75 in good health. Sequencing input: blood. CDR3 DNA sequence: TGTGCCAGCAGTTTCCACCGGGACATGAGCGAGCAGTACTTC. This gives the protein CASSFHRDMSEQYF.